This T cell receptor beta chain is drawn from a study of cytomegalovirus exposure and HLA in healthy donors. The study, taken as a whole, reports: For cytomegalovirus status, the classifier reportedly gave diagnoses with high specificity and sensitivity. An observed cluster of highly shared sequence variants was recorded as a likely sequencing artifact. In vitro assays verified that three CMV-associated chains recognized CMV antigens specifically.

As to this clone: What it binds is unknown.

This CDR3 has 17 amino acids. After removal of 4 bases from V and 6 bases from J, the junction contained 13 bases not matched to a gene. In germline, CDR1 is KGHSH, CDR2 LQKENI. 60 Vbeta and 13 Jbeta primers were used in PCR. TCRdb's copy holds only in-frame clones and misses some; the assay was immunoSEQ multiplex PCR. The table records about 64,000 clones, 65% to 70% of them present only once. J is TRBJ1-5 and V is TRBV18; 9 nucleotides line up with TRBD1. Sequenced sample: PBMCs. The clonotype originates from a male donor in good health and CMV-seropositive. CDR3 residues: CASSRDVPGQGSQPQHF. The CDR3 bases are TGTGCCAGCTCACGAGATGTTCCGGGACAGGGCTCTCAGCCCCAGCATTTT. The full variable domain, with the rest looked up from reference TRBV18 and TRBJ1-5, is NAGVMQNPRHLVRRRGQEARLRCSPMKGHSHVYWYRQLPEEGLKFMVYLQKENIIDESGMPKERFSAEFPKEGPSILRIQQVVRGDSAAYFCASSRDVPGQGSQPQHFGDGTRLSIL.